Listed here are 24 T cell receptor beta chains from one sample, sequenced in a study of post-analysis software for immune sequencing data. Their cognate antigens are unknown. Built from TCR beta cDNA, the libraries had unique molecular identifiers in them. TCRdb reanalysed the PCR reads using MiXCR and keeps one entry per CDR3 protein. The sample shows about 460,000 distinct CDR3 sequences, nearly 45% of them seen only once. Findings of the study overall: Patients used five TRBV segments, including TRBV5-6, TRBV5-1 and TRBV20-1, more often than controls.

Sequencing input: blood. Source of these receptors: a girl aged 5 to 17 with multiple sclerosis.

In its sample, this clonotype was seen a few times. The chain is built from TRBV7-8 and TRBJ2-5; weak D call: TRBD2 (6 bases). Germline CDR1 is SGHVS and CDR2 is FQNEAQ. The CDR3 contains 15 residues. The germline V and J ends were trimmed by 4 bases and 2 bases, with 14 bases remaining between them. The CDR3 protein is CASSSGLTTQETQYF. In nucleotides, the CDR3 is TGTGCCAGCAGCTCGGGACTGACTACACAAGAGACCCAGTACTTC.

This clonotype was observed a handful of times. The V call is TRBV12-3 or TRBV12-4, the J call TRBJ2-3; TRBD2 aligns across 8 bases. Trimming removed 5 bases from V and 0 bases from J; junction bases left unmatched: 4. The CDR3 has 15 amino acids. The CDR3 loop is CASSPIAGSTDTQYF. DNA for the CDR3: TGTGCCAGCAGTCCTATAGCGGGGAGCACAGATACGCAGTATTTT.

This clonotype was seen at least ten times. The CDR3: CASSLAGGLEQFF. Here the CDR3 DNA reads TGTGCCAGCAGCCTAGCGGGAGGGCTGGAGCAGTTCTTC. The genes are TRBV27 and TRBJ2-1, with 12 positions matching TRBD2. J lost 10 bases, V lost 6 bases, and 4 bases had no gene match. This CDR3 comprises 13 residues. Germline V gene lookup returns CDR1 MNHEY and CDR2 SMNVEV (reference sequence).

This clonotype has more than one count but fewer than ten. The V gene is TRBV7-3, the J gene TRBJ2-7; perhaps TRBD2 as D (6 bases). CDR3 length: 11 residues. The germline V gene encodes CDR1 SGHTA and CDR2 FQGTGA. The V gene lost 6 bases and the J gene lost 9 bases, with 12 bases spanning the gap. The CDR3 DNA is TGTGCCAGCAGTAGCGGAGCGGGGCAGTACTTC. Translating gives CASSSGAGQYF.

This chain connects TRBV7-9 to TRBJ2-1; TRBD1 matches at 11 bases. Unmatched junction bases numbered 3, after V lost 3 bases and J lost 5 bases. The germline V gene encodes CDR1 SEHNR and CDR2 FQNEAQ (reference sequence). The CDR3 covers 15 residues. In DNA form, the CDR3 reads TGTGCCAGCAGCTTCAGGGACAGGGGGGACAATGAGCAGTTCTTC. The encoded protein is CASSFRDRGDNEQFF.

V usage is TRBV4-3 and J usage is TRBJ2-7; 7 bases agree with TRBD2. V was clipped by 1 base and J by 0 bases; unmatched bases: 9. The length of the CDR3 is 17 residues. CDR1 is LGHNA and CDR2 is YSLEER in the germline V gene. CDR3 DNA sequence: TGCGCCAGCAGCCAAGGGGTAAGCGGGATGGGCTCCTACGAGCAGTACTTC. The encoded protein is CASSQGVSGMGSYEQYF.

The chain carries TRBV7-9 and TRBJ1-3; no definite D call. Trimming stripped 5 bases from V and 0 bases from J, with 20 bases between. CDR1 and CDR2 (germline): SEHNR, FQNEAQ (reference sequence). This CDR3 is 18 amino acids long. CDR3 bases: TGTGCCAGCAGCCCCGGGAGGTCAGGTCCTCTCTCTGGAAACACCATATATTTT. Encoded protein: CASSPGRSGPLSGNTIYF. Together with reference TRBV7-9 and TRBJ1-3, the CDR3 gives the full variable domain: DTGVSQNPRHKITKRGQNVTFRCDPISEHNRLYWYRQTLGQGPEFLTYFQNEAQLEKSRLLSDRFSAERPKGSFSTLEIQRTEQGDSAMYLCASSPGRSGPLSGNTIYFGEGSWLTVV.

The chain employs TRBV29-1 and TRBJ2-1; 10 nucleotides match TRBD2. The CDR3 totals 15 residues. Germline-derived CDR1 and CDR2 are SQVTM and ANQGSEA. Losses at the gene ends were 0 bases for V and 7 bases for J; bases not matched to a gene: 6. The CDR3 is CSVEDPSGSPNEQFF. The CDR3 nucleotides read TGCAGCGTTGAAGACCCTAGCGGGAGCCCGAATGAGCAGTTCTTC.

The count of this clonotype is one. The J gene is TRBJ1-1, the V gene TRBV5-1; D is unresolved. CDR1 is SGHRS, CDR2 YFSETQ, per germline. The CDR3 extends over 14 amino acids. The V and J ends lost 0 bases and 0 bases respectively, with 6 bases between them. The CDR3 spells CASSLAQMNTEAFF. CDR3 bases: TGCGCCAGCAGCTTGGCCCAGATGAACACTGAAGCTTTCTTT.

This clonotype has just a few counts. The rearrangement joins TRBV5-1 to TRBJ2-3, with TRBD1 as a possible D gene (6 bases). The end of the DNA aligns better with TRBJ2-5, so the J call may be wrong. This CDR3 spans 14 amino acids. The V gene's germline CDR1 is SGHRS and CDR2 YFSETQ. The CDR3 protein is CASSLDRAPDTQYF. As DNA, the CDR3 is TGCGCCAGCAGCTTGGACAGGGCGCCAGATACCCAGTACTTC.

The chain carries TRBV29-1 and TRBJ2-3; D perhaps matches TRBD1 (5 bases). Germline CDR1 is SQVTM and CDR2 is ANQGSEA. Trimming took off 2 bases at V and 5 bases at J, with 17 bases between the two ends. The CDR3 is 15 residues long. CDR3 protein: CSVETPGIHLDTQYF. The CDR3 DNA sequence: TGCAGCGTTGAAACCCCAGGGATTCATCTAGATACGCAGTATTTT.

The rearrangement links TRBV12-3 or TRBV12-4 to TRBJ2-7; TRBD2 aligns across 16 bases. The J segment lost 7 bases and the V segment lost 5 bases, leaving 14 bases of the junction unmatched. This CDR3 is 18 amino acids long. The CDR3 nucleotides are TGTGCCAGCAGTAATAACCGGAGGGGACTAGCGGGAGGGAGTGAGCAGTACTTC. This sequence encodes CASSNNRRGLAGGSEQYF.

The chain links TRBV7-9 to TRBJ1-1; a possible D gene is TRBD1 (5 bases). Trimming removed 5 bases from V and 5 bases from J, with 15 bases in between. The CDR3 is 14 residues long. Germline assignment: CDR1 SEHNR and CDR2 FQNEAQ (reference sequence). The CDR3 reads CASSADAGRTEAFF. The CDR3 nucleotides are TGTGCCAGCAGCGCAGACGCAGGGCGGACTGAAGCTTTCTTT.

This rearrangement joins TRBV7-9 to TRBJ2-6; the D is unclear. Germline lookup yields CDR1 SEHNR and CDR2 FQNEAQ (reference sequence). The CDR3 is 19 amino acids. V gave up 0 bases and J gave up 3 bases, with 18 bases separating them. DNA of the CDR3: TGTGCCAGCAGCTTAGCTTCGTTCCTTAACACATATGGGGCCAACGTCCTGACTTTC. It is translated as CASSLASFLNTYGANVLTF.

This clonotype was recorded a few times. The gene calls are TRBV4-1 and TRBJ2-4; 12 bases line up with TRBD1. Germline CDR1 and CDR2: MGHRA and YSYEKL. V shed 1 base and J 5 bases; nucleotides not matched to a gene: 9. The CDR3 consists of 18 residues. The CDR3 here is CASSQGRDRGRGENIQYF. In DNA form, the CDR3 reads TGCGCCAGCAGCCAAGGGCGGGACAGGGGGCGCGGGGAAAACATTCAGTACTTC.

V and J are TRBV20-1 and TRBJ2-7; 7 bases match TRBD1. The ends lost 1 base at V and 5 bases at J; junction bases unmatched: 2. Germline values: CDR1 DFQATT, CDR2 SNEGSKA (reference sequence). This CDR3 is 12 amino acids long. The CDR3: CSARGDSHEQYF. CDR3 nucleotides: TGCAGTGCTAGAGGGGACAGCCACGAGCAGTACTTC.

The CDR3: CASSTGTSGRYEQYF. DNA of the CDR3: TGTGCCAGCAGCACCGGGACTAGCGGGAGATACGAGCAGTACTTC. The rearrangement joins TRBV11-2 to TRBJ2-7; 14 nucleotides line up with TRBD2. The germline V gene has CDR1 SGHAT and CDR2 FQNNGV. The CDR3 spans 15 residues. V gave up 5 bases and J gave up 4 bases; unmatched junction bases: 4.

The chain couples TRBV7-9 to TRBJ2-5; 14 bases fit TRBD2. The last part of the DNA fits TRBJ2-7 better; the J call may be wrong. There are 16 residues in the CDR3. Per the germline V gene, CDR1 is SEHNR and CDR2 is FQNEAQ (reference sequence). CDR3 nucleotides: TGTGCCAGCAGCCTCCCGGGACTAGCGGGAGAGCCCGAGCAGTACTTC. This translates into CASSLPGLAGEPEQYF.

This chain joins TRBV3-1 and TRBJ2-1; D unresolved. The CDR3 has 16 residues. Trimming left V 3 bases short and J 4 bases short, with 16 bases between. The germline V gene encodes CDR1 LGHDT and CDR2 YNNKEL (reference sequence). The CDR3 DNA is TGTGCCAGCAGCCAGATCCGCGGCTTCCAATACAATGAGCAGTTCTTC. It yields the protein CASSQIRGFQYNEQFF.

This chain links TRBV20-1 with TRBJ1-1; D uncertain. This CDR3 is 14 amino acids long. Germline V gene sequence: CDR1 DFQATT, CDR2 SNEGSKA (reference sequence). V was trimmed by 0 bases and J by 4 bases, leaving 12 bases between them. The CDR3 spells CSARDRGEVTEAFF. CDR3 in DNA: TGCAGTGCTAGAGATCGCGGAGAAGTCACTGAAGCTTTCTTT.

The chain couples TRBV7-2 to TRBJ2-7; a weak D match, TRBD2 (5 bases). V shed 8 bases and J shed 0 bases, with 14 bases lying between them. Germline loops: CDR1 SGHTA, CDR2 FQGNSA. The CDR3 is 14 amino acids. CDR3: CASGGLYSSYEQYF. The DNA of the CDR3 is TGTGCCAGCGGCGGACTGTATAGCTCCTACGAGCAGTACTTC.

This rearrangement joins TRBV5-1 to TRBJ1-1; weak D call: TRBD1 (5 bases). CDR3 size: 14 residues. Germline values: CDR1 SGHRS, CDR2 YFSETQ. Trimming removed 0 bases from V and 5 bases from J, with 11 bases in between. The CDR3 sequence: CASSLGGAVTEAFF. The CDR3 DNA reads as TGCGCCAGCAGCTTGGGTGGGGCTGTAACTGAAGCTTTCTTT.

Here the CDR3 reads CASSLGERGHSYEQYF. The CDR3 nucleotides read TGTGCCAGCAGTTTAGGAGAACGGGGGCATTCCTACGAGCAGTACTTC. The V call is TRBV12-3 or TRBV12-4, the J call TRBJ2-7; D tentatively reads TRBD1 or TRBD2 (6 bases each). Trimming pared 1 base from V and 1 base from J, leaving 14 bases between. CDR3 length equals 16 residues.

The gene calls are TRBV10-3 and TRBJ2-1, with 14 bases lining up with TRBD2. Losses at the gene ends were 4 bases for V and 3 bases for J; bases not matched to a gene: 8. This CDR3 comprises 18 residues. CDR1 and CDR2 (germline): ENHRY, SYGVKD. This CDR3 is CAISGLGLAGVFYNEQFF. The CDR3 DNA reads TGTGCCATCAGTGGCCTGGGACTAGCGGGAGTTTTCTACAATGAGCAGTTCTTC.